The text below deals with one T cell receptor (beta chain). The antigen it binds to is not known. Base qualities are not provided; no much larger clone lies one nucleotide away. In light of the paper, this sample's time point label describes: baseline before first vaccination. Samples from vaccinated people were obtained from the UK trials COV001 and COV002, which included a single-blind randomized controlled phase 2/3 trial of AZD1222 (ChAdOx1 nCoV-19) in healthy adults. Trial participant PBMC samples were collected at day 0 and day 28 after the second dose for TCRbeta chain sequencing. The data stem from a study of T cell responses to AZD1222 COVID-19 vaccine (dated by TCRdb to 2020 to 2023). Describing the broader study: Because spike-specific TCR depth and breadth did not differ between the two schedules, AZD1222 recipients who got a second dose at roughly 4 weeks were pooled with those who got a second dose at roughly 12 weeks. A total of 230 to 250 trial participants underwent TCR sequencing, of whom roughly 210 had received two doses of AZD1222 and 26 had received two doses of the MenACWY control vaccine. Trial participants were enrolled by age into subgroups of 18-55, 56-69 and 70-plus years, and around 140, 26 and 57 TCR-sequenced participants, respectively, were included in these subgroups.

The CDR3 contains 14 residues, cysteine and phenylalanine counted. The CDR3 DNA has 42 bases and is translated from base 1. V loses 3 bases of germline sequence and J loses 6 bases, and the interval between the two ends is 15 bases. Via the germline V gene, CDR1 is SGHRS and CDR2 YFSETQ. The CDR3 regions of human TCRbeta chains were analyzed by immunosequencing. As for the original processing: Repertoire TCRs were matched against a reference library of SARS-CoV-2-specific TCRs generated with the MIRA antigen-specificity platform. Breadth was defined as the fraction of unique TCRs that were SARS-CoV-2-associated. Depth was defined as the fraction of total T cells that were SARS-CoV-2-associated. Using the MIRA data, every spike-specific TCR was mapped to the spike region that the TCR reacted to and assigned to either a CD4 or a CD8 class. Log10-transformed breadth and depth values were compared by one-way ANOVA with Sidak's multiple comparisons tests. TCRdb carries this immuneACCESS record with in-frame sequences only. Its versions omit some clonotypes, under half of them owing to an unresolved V gene in the studies checked, with the rest unexplained. Clonal size and the V and J genes are those of that table, whereas D and trimming came from the DNA. For this sample the table gives approximately 160,000 clones, of which 93% were detected only once. Around 0.96% of the sample rests with the top ten.

On the study overall, not on this receptor specifically: Only five or six AZD1222 recipients were SARS-CoV-2 seropositive at baseline, limiting conclusions about previously exposed vaccinees. Participants were mostly white British, with more females than males. The authors suggested clonal diversity may have been underestimated. Because no day 14 peak-response samples were available, repertoires were characterized only after the peak T cell response. The 56-69-year group was small, and its depth increase did not reach significance, likely because of low power. The vaccine-associated CD4 TCRs covered the entire spike protein, and the dominant responses fell in regions 160-218 and 743-854. Reportedly, close to half of the unique spike-specific TCRs recognized epitopes lying outside the regions that are mutated in the B.1.351 and B.1.1.7 variants. A significant rise in spike-specific TCR breadth and depth was observed after two AZD1222 doses relative to day 0 and relative to MenACWY recipients.

Here the sequenced sample was peripheral blood, taken on day 0 of AZD1222 vaccination. The chain couples TRBV5-1 to TRBJ1-2; the D segment could be TRBD1, given 6 matching bases. The TCR was taken from an adult in good health. CDR3 reads: CASSYGTRRDGYTF. Read as DNA, the sequence is TGCGCCAGCAGCTACGGGACACGGAGGGATGGCTACACCTTC.